This entry lists 2 T cell receptor beta chains sequenced from one sample in a study of blood T cell repertoires in COVID-19. TCRdb's copy holds only in-frame clones and misses some; the assay was immunoSEQ multiplex PCR. Here the sample spans approximately 170,000 clones, less than 90% being singletons. The sample comprised peripheral blood. Receptors originate from a woman between 65 and 79 years old with acute or convalescent COVID-19.

The rearrangement joins TRBV19 to TRBJ1-5, with D hard to call. Germline V gives CDR1 LNHDA, CDR2 SQIVND (reference sequence). The CDR3 loop spans 19 amino acids. V was cut by 1 base and J by 0 bases, with 19 bases left in between. CDR3 DNA: TGTGCCAGTAGTATAGGAGGCCCCGGAACAAGGTATAGCAATCAGCCCCAGCATTTT. As protein: CASSIGGPGTRYSNQPQHF.

The chain links TRBV3-1 (or the pseudogene TRBV3-2) to TRBJ1-5; D might be TRBD1 (5 bases). The V end lost 4 bases, the J end lost 5 bases, and 12 bases lay between the germline ends. This CDR3 is 14 amino acids long. Germline V CDR1 and CDR2: LGHDT, YNNKEL (reference sequence). The DNA of the CDR3 is TGTGCCAGCAGCCTACGACGGGACTATCAGCCCCAGCATTTT. It codes for CASSLRRDYQPQHF.